This T cell receptor (beta chain) was recorded in a study of T cells in localized non-small cell lung cancer. V was shortened by 0 bases and J by 7 bases, with 9 bases between the two germline ends. This CDR3 has 13 residues. The germline CDR1 and CDR2 sequences are MNHEY and SVGAGI. Assay: immunoSEQ multiplex PCR; the TCRdb copy retains only in-frame clones and omits some. This table has 10,000 to 15,000 clones, about 86% appearing once. Source: peripheral blood, taken before any cancer treatment. The chain couples TRBV6-5 to TRBJ1-2, with D unclear. This receptor was identified in a male donor at least 60 years old with stage III lung adenocarcinoma. The CDR3 loop is CASSYSRRSGYTF. CDR3 coding DNA: TGTGCCAGCAGTTACTCTAGGAGAAGTGGCTACACCTTC.